One T cell receptor beta chain is described in this entry. This sample is part of a study of blood T cell repertoires in COVID-19. On the study more broadly: Researchers got acute and convalescent COVID-19 samples from the United States, Italy and Spain. Sample material is recorded as cDNA or gDNA derived from T cells, B-cell-depleted T cells, or PBMCs.

In the original processing: Reference gene primer amplification yielded estimated nucleated cell counts. The repertoire was sequenced with immunoSEQ multiplex PCR; TCRdb's copy has only in-frame clones and lacks some. V, J and clone size were drawn from that table, and D and trimming were deduced from the DNA. The sample records roughly 410,000 clones, about 89% being singletons. Germline-derived CDR1 and CDR2 are MGHRA and YSYEKL. The CDR3 length is 15 residues. Trimming removed 5 bases from V and 2 bases from J; junction bases left unmatched: 9. V usage is TRBV4-1 and J usage is TRBJ2-7; 7 bases are a match to TRBD2. The receptor's source is a man aged 35 to 55 with acute or convalescent COVID-19. Sequenced: peripheral blood. Here the CDR3 reads CASSGIGEGTYEQYF. Written as DNA, the CDR3 is TGCGCCAGCAGCGGGATTGGGGAGGGCACCTACGAGCAGTACTTC.